Presented here are 18 T cell receptor beta chains from one specimen sequenced in a study of cytomegalovirus exposure and HLA in healthy donors (dated by TCRdb to 2017 to 2019). The protocol used for the library was the immunoSEQ multiplex PCR assay. A mixture of 60 forward primers for TCR Vbeta segments and 13 reverse primers for TCR Jbeta segments was used in the multiplex PCR. The immuneACCESS repertoire file appears here via TCRdb, limited to in-frame rearrangements. These files lack a portion of the clones; in checked studies, under half of the deficit traces to unresolved V genes, and the cause of the others is not known. Present in this sample are around 140,000 clones, about 82% of which were seen just once. Clones ranked in the top ten supply approximately 1.8% of the sample. Sequencing was performed on PBMCs. These TCRs come from a female donor in good health and CMV-seropositive.

In DNA form, the CDR3 reads TGCGCCAGCAGCTTCGAGGGGGAATATGGCTACACCTTC. It translates to CASSFEGEYGYTF. The chain recombines TRBV5-1 with TRBJ1-2, with D possibly matching TRBD1 (6 bases). V shed 2 bases and J shed 5 bases, with 10 bases lying between them. The V gene's germline CDR1 is SGHRS and CDR2 YFSETQ. The CDR3 spans 13 residues.

A single count supports this clone. The chain combines TRBV9 with TRBJ1-6; no clear D gene. Looked up from germline, CDR1 is SGDLS and CDR2 is YYNGEE. The CDR3 is 15 residues long. The V end lost 4 bases, the J end lost 11 bases, and 19 bases lay between the germline ends. The CDR3 protein is CASSFLTGDGAPLHF. The CDR3 DNA follows: TGTGCCAGCAGCTTCCTCACCGGGGATGGGGCACCCCTCCACTTT.

The chain couples TRBV18 to TRBJ1-5, with a possible D match to TRBD1 (5 bases). CDR3 length: 13 residues. V gave up 4 bases and J gave up 3 bases, with 7 bases separating them. The germline gives CDR1 KGHSH, CDR2 LQKENI. CDR3 loop: CASSRRDNQPQHF. The CDR3 region has the DNA TGTGCCAGCTCACGCAGGGACAATCAGCCCCAGCATTTT.

V usage is TRBV27 and J usage is TRBJ1-2, with D possibly TRBD1 on 5 matching bases. The CDR3 is 13 residues long. Germline CDR1 and CDR2: MNHEY and SMNVEV (reference sequence). Trimming removed 3 bases from V and 8 bases from J, with 13 bases in between. The CDR3, as DNA: TGTGCCAGCAGTTTCTCAGGGCGCGGCGGCTACACCTTC. It codes for CASSFSGRGGYTF.

This clone was recorded once. J is TRBJ2-7 and V is TRBV9, with TRBD1 matching over 7 bases. The CDR3 extends over 12 amino acids. Germline CDR1 and CDR2: SGDLS and YYNGEE. The J segment lost 6 bases and the V segment lost 3 bases, leaving 3 bases of the junction unmatched. CDR3: CASSGNRGEQYF. CDR3 in DNA: TGTGCCAGCAGCGGTAACAGGGGCGAGCAGTACTTC.

The gene calls are TRBV18 and TRBJ1-6, with 9 bases identical to TRBD1. The CDR3 consists of 15 residues. Germline values: CDR1 KGHSH, CDR2 LQKENI. V gave up 6 bases and J gave up 9 bases; unmatched junction bases: 9. The CDR3 coding sequence is TGTGCCAGCTCCCTCGACGGGACAGGGAGTTCACCCCTCCACTTT. It codes for CASSLDGTGSSPLHF.

The chain recombines TRBV27 with TRBJ2-7; D not certain. V was clipped by 3 bases and J by 1 base, with 4 bases between them. The CDR3 has 12 residues. Germline loops: CDR1 MNHEY, CDR2 SMNVEV (reference sequence). CDR3 DNA: TGTGCCAGCAGTTTCCTTTCCTACGAGCAGTACTTC. Translated, it gives CASSFLSYEQYF.

The chain employs TRBV20-1 and TRBJ2-1; no reliable D call. V was cut by 1 base and J by 12 bases, with 10 bases left in between. The CDR3 has 11 amino acids. The germline CDR1 and CDR2 sequences are DFQATT and SNEGSKA (reference sequence). CDR3 sequence reads: CSARVTTRQFF. The CDR3 DNA reads TGCAGTGCTAGAGTTACTACTCGGCAGTTCTTC.

Only a few counts were recorded for this clone. The V and J genes are TRBV15 and TRBJ2-3, with TRBD2 identical over 8 bases. CDR1 LNHNV and CDR2 YYDKDF come from the germline V gene (reference sequence). The CDR3 covers 19 residues. Trimming removed 1 base from V and 4 bases from J; junction bases left unmatched: 16. CDR3 region: CATSRALAGSPLEADTQYF. CDR3 coding DNA: TGTGCCACCAGCAGAGCGCTAGCGGGTTCACCCCTGGAGGCAGATACGCAGTATTTT.

The gene calls are TRBV6-6 and TRBJ2-5; D might be TRBD1 (6 bases). Germline loops: CDR1 MNHNY, CDR2 SVGAGI (reference sequence). V lost 6 bases and J lost 4, with 12 bases in between. The CDR3 contains 13 residues. The CDR3 spells CASRQTGSETQYF. The CDR3 bases are TGTGCCAGCAGACAAACAGGGTCAGAGACCCAGTACTTC.

This clone occurred a few times. This chain links TRBV6-1 with TRBJ1-4, with 9 positions matching TRBD1. V lost 2 bases and J lost 7; bases outside the gene matches: 5. The CDR3 is made up of 15 amino acids. Germline loops: CDR1 MNHNS, CDR2 SASEGT. This chain's CDR3 is CASSEYGQGTEKLFF. The CDR3 region has the DNA TGTGCCAGCAGTGAATACGGACAGGGGACTGAAAAACTGTTTTTT.

Note on this clone: The junction departs from germline at one end; a sequencing error may be responsible. CDR3 sequence (DNA): TGTGCCACCAGCAGTAGGGGGCTCTACGGGCAGTACTTC. Its translation: CATSSRGLYGQYF. V gene TRBV15 combines with J gene TRBJ2-7, with TRBD1 identical over 7 bases. There are 13 residues in the CDR3. Germline values: CDR1 LNHNV, CDR2 YYDKDF (reference sequence).

The J gene is TRBJ2-1, the V gene TRBV5-6; 14 bases match TRBD2. Germline V lookup: CDR1 SGHDT, CDR2 YYEEEE. This CDR3 has 15 amino acids. With 7 bases clipped from V and 5 bases from J, the junction kept 5 bases outside the gene matches. The CDR3 spells CASWGLAGAHNEQFF. CDR3 coding DNA: TGTGCCAGCTGGGGACTAGCGGGAGCCCACAATGAGCAGTTCTTC.

The genes are TRBV7-3 and TRBJ1-2; TRBD1 agrees at 8 bases. V dropped 2 bases and J dropped 4; count of bases not matched to a gene: 15. The CDR3 sequence is 18 residues long. Looked up from germline, CDR1 is SGHTA and CDR2 is FQGTGA. The CDR3 sequence: CASSLRAPGQASFYGYTF. For the CDR3, the DNA is TGTGCCAGCAGCTTACGGGCCCCGGGACAGGCTTCCTTCTATGGCTACACCTTC. Combining the CDR3 with reference TRBV7-3 and TRBJ1-2 gives the whole variable domain GAGVSQTPSNKVTEKGKYVELRCDPISGHTALYWYRQSLGQGPEFLIYFQGTGAADDSGLPNDRFFAVRPEGSVSTLKIQRTERGDSAVYLCASSLRAPGQASFYGYTFGSGTRLTVV.

The V call is TRBV7-9, the J call TRBJ1-5, with D maybe TRBD1 (6 bases). The CDR3 spans 15 residues. Trimming cost V 5 bases and J 4 bases, with 15 bases left between them. Germline V CDR1 and CDR2: SEHNR, FQNEAQ (reference sequence). In DNA form, the CDR3 reads TGTGCCAGCAGCCTCCAGGGGCTCGTTAATCAGCCCCAGCATTTT. Protein: CASSLQGLVNQPQHF.

The V gene is TRBV6-5, the J gene TRBJ1-5, with D perhaps matching TRBD1 (5 bases). CDR3 length: 13 residues. Germline lookup yields CDR1 MNHEY and CDR2 SVGAGI. With 6 bases removed from V and 2 bases from J, the gap between germline ends came to 8 bases. The CDR3 here is CASRRDGNQPQHF. In nucleotides, the CDR3 is TGTGCCAGCAGGCGGGACGGCAATCAGCCCCAGCATTTT.

The chain couples TRBV10-3 to TRBJ2-1; 8 nucleotides match TRBD2. V was pared by 0 bases and J by 6 bases, with 7 bases of the junction left unmatched. This CDR3 spans 16 amino acids. The germline gives CDR1 ENHRY, CDR2 SYGVKD. CDR3 sequence reads: CAISESGGGFSNEQFF. The CDR3 DNA follows: TGTGCCATCAGTGAGTCCGGGGGGGGCTTCTCCAATGAGCAGTTCTTC.

Comment on this clone: Other DNA sequences of this sample code for an identical CDR3. V usage is TRBV7-3 and J usage is TRBJ2-5; possible D gene TRBD2, 5 bases. Germline V lookup: CDR1 SGHTA, CDR2 FQGTGA. The CDR3 is 14 residues long. V shed 0 bases and J shed 2 bases, with 7 bases lying between them. The CDR3 DNA sequence: TGTGCCAGCAGCTTAACGGGCGGGCAAGAGACCCAGTACTTC. Protein sequence: CASSLTGGQETQYF.